Listed below are T cell receptor beta chains from one sample, sequenced in a study of PD-L1 blockade in urothelial cancer. Produced via immunoSEQ multiplex PCR; TCRdb's table is partial and in-frame only. The table records around 82,000 clones, roughly 84% of them present only once. Specimen: PBMCs, collected around atezolizumab (anti-PD-L1) treatment. These receptors were collected from a man in his sixties with urothelial cancer. The CDR3 runs from the conserved cysteine through the conserved F or W. The D gene is left open where the match is weak. Not all rows give a size; the values are once, few, many and, for expanded clones, a class.

abundance	v_gene	j_gene	d_gene	CDR3aa	CDR3nt
NA	TRBV18	TRBJ2-1	NA	CASSPLSGGYNEQFF	TGTGCCAGCTCACCCCTTAGCGGAGGTTACAATGAGCAGTTCTTC
NA	TRBV5-5	TRBJ1-3	NA	CASSLDESSGNTIYF	TGTGCCAGCAGCTTGGATGAGAGCTCTGGAAACACCATATATTTT
NA	TRBV2	TRBJ1-4	NA	CASRQDATNEKLFF	TGTGCCAGCAGACAGGATGCAACTAATGAAAAACTGTTTTTT
NA	TRBV7-2	TRBJ2-3	TRBD2	CASLAGPLTDTQYF	TGTGCCAGCCTAGCGGGGCCCCTCACAGATACGCAGTATTTT
NA	TRBV6-5	TRBJ1-4	NA	CASRRGATNEKLFF	TGTGCCAGCAGACGGGGGGCAACTAATGAAAAACTGTTTTTT
NA	TRBV30	TRBJ2-3	TRBD1	CAWRNRGLTDTQYF	TGTGCCTGGAGGAACAGGGGGCTCACAGATACGCAGTATTTT
NA	TRBV9	TRBJ1-2	NA	CASSGNRQVLDGYTF	TGTGCCAGCAGCGGCAACCGACAGGTGCTTGATGGCTACACCTTC
NA	TRBV2	TRBJ2-5	TRBD2	CASSLGLAGINEETQYF	TGTGCCAGCAGTCTGGGACTAGCGGGGATCAACGAGGAGACCCAGTACTTC
NA	TRBV5-6	TRBJ1-4	TRBD1	CASSSTGGGNEKLFF	TGTGCCAGCAGCTCTACAGGGGGAGGGAATGAAAAACTGTTTTTT
once	TRBV13	TRBJ1-2	NA	CASSLERGISYGYTF	TGTGCCAGCAGCTTAGAGAGGGGGATTAGCTATGGCTACACCTTC
NA	TRBV16	TRBJ1-1	NA	CASSQLAQGKGEAFF	TGTGCCAGCAGCCAATTGGCCCAGGGAAAAGGTGAAGCTTTCTTT
NA	TRBV5-1	TRBJ2-2	NA	CASSLALNTGELFF	TGCGCCAGCAGCTTGGCACTTAACACCGGGGAGCTGTTTTTT
NA	TRBV27	TRBJ2-2	NA	CASSLSREQGTGELFF	TGTGCCAGCAGTTTATCGAGGGAACAGGGCACCGGGGAGCTGTTTTTT
NA	TRBV6-6	TRBJ1-3	NA	CASSYSRGTGNTIYF	TGTGCCAGCAGTTACTCCAGGGGAACTGGAAACACCATATATTTT
NA	TRBV9	TRBJ2-5	TRBD1	CASSFGIGQGAQETQYF	TGTGCCAGCAGCTTTGGAATTGGGCAGGGGGCACAAGAGACCCAGTACTTC
NA	TRBV11-2	TRBJ1-5	TRBD1	CASSPGQANQPQHF	TGTGCCAGCAGCCCCGGACAGGCGAATCAGCCCCAGCATTTT
NA	TRBV25-1	TRBJ2-7	NA	CASSEPGSSYEQYF	TGTGCCAGCAGTGAACCGGGGAGCTCCTACGAGCAGTACTTC
NA	TRBV4-1	TRBJ2-3	TRBD2	CASSLSGGVSTDTQYF	TGCGCCAGCAGCCTCTCTGGGGGGGTAAGCACAGATACGCAGTATTTT
NA	TRBV19	TRBJ2-6	NA	CASSIIRAGANVLTF	TGTGCCAGTAGTATCATACGGGCTGGGGCCAACGTCCTGACTTTC
few	TRBV18	TRBJ2-7	NA	CATGSTGYEQYF	TGTGCCACCGGTTCCACGGGCTACGAGCAGTACTTC
NA	TRBV5-6	TRBJ2-3	NA	CASSLVGASTDTQYF	TGTGCCAGCAGCTTGGTAGGAGCTAGCACAGATACGCAGTATTTT
once	TRBV2	TRBJ2-7	TRBD2	CASCEAGVYEQYF	TGTGCCAGTTGCGAAGCGGGGGTCTACGAGCAGTACTTC
NA	TRBV10-3	TRBJ1-5	TRBD1	CAIRGTGDNQPQHF	TGTGCCATCAGAGGGACAGGGGACAATCAGCCCCAGCATTTT
few	TRBV2	TRBJ2-7	NA	CASTLDSEQYF	TGTGCCAGCACGTTGGACAGCGAGCAGTACTTC
NA	TRBV5-1	TRBJ1-3	TRBD1	CASSLTGDVSGNTIYF	TGCGCCAGCAGCTTAACAGGGGACGTCTCTGGAAACACCATATATTTT
NA	TRBV28	TRBJ2-4	NA	CASSFSGARENIQYF	TGTGCCAGCAGTTTCTCAGGGGCGAGGGAAAACATTCAGTACTTC
once	TRBV5-4	TRBJ2-1	TRBD1	CASSLRDRVYNEQFF	TGTGCCAGCAGCTTGAGGGACAGGGTCTACAATGAGCAGTTCTTC
NA	TRBV6-5	TRBJ2-1	TRBD2	CASSSSGRQFF	TGTGCCAGCAGCTCTAGCGGGAGGCAGTTCTTC
NA	TRBV5-1	TRBJ1-1	NA	CASSFGRSNTEAFF	TGCGCCAGCAGCTTTGGCAGGTCGAACACTGAAGCTTTCTTT
NA	TRBV4-1	TRBJ1-5	TRBD1	CASSQGIRTGTYNQPQHF	TGCGCCAGCAGCCAAGGAATCAGGACAGGGACCTACAATCAGCCCCAGCATTTT
NA	TRBV2	TRBJ1-5	TRBD1	CASVRDRNQPQHF	TGTGCCAGCGTCCGGGACAGAAATCAGCCCCAGCATTTT
NA	TRBV7-3	TRBJ2-1	TRBD2	CASSSAGERGGRNEQFF	TGTGCCAGCAGCTCCGCAGGGGAGCGGGGGGGGAGGAATGAGCAGTTCTTC
once	TRBV2	TRBJ1-1	TRBD1	CASSEAGGTEAFF	TGTGCCAGCAGTGAGGCAGGGGGCACTGAAGCTTTCTTT
once	TRBV18	TRBJ1-2	TRBD1	CASSPRETGFNYGYTF	TGTGCCAGCTCACCACGGGAGACAGGGTTTAACTATGGCTACACCTTC
once	TRBV30	TRBJ2-1	NA	CAWSVLGDEQFF	TGTGCCTGGAGTGTGTTGGGAGATGAGCAGTTCTTC
NA	TRBV7-2	TRBJ2-7	TRBD2	CASSPPGLAGGREQYF	TGTGCCAGCAGCCCTCCGGGACTAGCGGGAGGGCGCGAGCAGTACTTC
NA	TRBV5-4	TRBJ1-5	NA	CASSNGGERNQPQHF	TGTGCCAGCAGCAACGGGGGGGAAAGGAATCAGCCCCAGCATTTT
NA	TRBV18	TRBJ2-3	TRBD2	CASSPPSGGGTDTQYF	TGTGCCAGCTCACCCCCTAGCGGGGGGGGCACAGATACGCAGTATTTT
NA	TRBV6-6	TRBJ1-3	TRBD1	CASSFGQGNSGNTIYF	TGTGCCAGCAGTTTCGGACAGGGCAACTCTGGAAACACCATATATTTT
NA	TRBV19	TRBJ2-1	NA	CASSIAGVSYNEQFF	TGTGCCAGTAGTATAGCGGGGGTTAGCTACAATGAGCAGTTCTTC
few	TRBV30	TRBJ2-7	NA	CAWSVSGVHEQYF	TGTGCCTGGAGTGTGTCAGGGGTCCACGAGCAGTACTTC
few	TRBV18	TRBJ2-5	NA	CASSGTDQETQYF	TGTGCCAGCTCCGGGACTGACCAAGAGACCCAGTACTTC
NA	TRBV25-1	TRBJ2-1	NA	CASWGHEQFF	TGTGCCAGCTGGGGGCATGAGCAGTTCTTC
NA	TRBV14	TRBJ1-1	NA	CASSHGVHRDTEAFF	TGTGCCAGCAGCCACGGGGTTCACAGGGACACTGAAGCTTTCTTT
NA	TRBV18	TRBJ2-1	TRBD1	CASSPPGTGVGLGEQFF	TGTGCCAGCTCACCCCCGGGGACAGGGGTAGGATTGGGTGAGCAGTTCTTC
once	TRBV19	TRBJ2-2	TRBD2	CASSIPSGTFGGELFF	TGTGCCAGTAGTATACCTAGCGGGACATTTGGCGGGGAGCTGTTTTTT
NA	TRBV5-6	TRBJ1-2	NA	CASSSTLYSDYGYTF	TGTGCCAGCAGCTCCACTCTTTATAGTGACTATGGCTACACCTTC
NA	TRBV28	TRBJ2-1	TRBD2	CASSLFYGGGAGYNEQFF	TGTGCCAGCAGTTTATTTTACGGCGGGGGGGCCGGTTACAATGAGCAGTTCTTC
NA	TRBV9	TRBJ1-4	NA	CASSVGVQEPEKLFF	TGTGCCAGCAGCGTAGGGGTCCAGGAACCTGAAAAACTGTTTTTT
few	TRBV11-3	TRBJ2-1	NA	CASSPGDSLGEQFF	TGTGCCAGCAGCCCAGGCGATAGTTTGGGTGAGCAGTTCTTC
NA	TRBV9	TRBJ1-2	NA	CASSARRAQSYGYTF	TGTGCCAGCAGCGCTCGGAGGGCGCAAAGCTATGGCTACACCTTC
NA	TRBV19	TRBJ2-7	TRBD2	CASSILAGQIGEQYF	TGTGCCAGTAGTATACTAGCGGGACAAATTGGGGAGCAGTACTTC
few	TRBV27	TRBJ1-2	TRBD1	CASSVTGGGIGYTF	TGTGCCAGCAGTGTGACAGGGGGCGGGATAGGCTACACCTTC
few	TRBV6-5	TRBJ2-7	TRBD1	CASSYLGTGIYEQYF	TGTGCCAGCAGTTACTTGGGGACAGGAATATACGAGCAGTACTTC
NA	TRBV5-4	TRBJ2-3	TRBD1	CASSLGQGRTDTQYF	TGTGCCAGCAGCTTGGGACAGGGTCGCACAGATACGCAGTATTTT
NA	TRBV6-6	TRBJ1-1	NA	CASSYSVGNTEAFF	TGTGCCAGCAGTTACTCAGTGGGCAACACTGAAGCTTTCTTT
once	TRBV15	TRBJ1-2	NA	CATSRGQDYGYTF	TGTGCCACCAGCAGAGGACAGGACTATGGCTACACCTTC